A selection of T cell receptor beta chains follows, all from one sample in a study of control samples from healthy donors and cancer patients. TCRdb's copy holds only in-frame clones and misses some; the assay was immunoSEQ multiplex PCR. The data contain fewer than 130,000 clones, roughly 88% of them singletons. The sequenced material came from PBMCs. Receptors were obtained from a woman in her sixties or seventies with lung cancer. The CDR3 runs from the conserved cysteine through the conserved F or W. The D gene is left open where the match is weak. Expanded clones are given a class, and other clones once, few, many or no size at all.

>once|TRBD1|TRBV6-1|TRBJ1-1
CASSDLQGAYTEAFF
TGTGCCAGCAGTGATTTACAGGGGGCGTACACTGAAGCTTTCTTT
>NA|TRBD1|TRBV7-8|TRBJ1-5
CASSSRGTGVYQPQHF
TGTGCCAGCAGCTCTAGGGGGACAGGGGTTTATCAGCCCCAGCATTTT
>NA|NA|TRBV6-5|TRBJ2-2
CASSGVGETGELFF
TGTGCCAGCAGCGGGGTTGGAGAGACCGGGGAGCTGTTTTTT
>NA|NA|TRBV12-3/TRBV12-4|TRBJ2-7
CASRPGGSYEQYF
TGTGCCAGCAGACCCGGTGGGTCCTACGAGCAGTACTTC
>NA|TRBD1|TRBV24-1|TRBJ2-1
CATTGTGFNGEQFF
TGTGCCACGACCGGGACAGGGTTCAACGGTGAGCAGTTCTTC
>NA|TRBD1|TRBV5-1|TRBJ1-2
CASSLQGGGEDGYTF
TGCGCCAGCAGCTTACAGGGGGGCGGGGAAGATGGCTACACCTTC
>NA|NA|TRBV5-8|TRBJ1-5
CASSPVPGQPQHF
TGTGCCAGCAGCCCGGTCCCTGGTCAGCCCCAGCATTTT
>NA|TRBD1|TRBV9|TRBJ1-1
CASSVGTGTNTEAFF
TGTGCCAGCAGCGTCGGGACAGGGACGAACACTGAAGCTTTCTTT
>NA|TRBD1|TRBV5-1|TRBJ2-7
CASSLEAGGYEQYF
TGCGCCAGCAGCTTGGAAGCAGGGGGCTACGAGCAGTACTTC
>once|TRBD1|TRBV7-2|TRBJ1-2
CASSLDRGLYGYTF
TGTGCCAGCAGCCTCGACAGGGGCCTATACGGCTACACCTTC
>NA|NA|TRBV6-6|TRBJ2-5
CASSYGYSDQETQYF
TGTGCCAGCAGTTACGGTTATTCCGATCAAGAGACCCAGTACTTC
>once|NA|TRBV7-9|TRBJ2-1
CASSLQEFLGNEQFF
TGTGCCAGCAGCTTACAGGAGTTTTTGGGGAATGAGCAGTTCTTC
>NA|TRBD1|TRBV6-6|TRBJ2-1
CASSPQLGQGAYNEQFF
TGTGCCAGCAGTCCACAGCTGGGACAGGGGGCCTACAATGAGCAGTTCTTC